Listed below are T cell receptor beta chains from one sample, sequenced in a study of blood T cell repertoires in COVID-19. Clones were read by immunoSEQ multiplex PCR, and TCRdb kept only the in-frame ones, dropping some. The repertoire holds 250,000 or so clones, with roughly 80% as singletons. The sample taken for sequencing was peripheral blood. These receptors all stem from a woman younger than 35 with acute or convalescent COVID-19. Each CDR3 is given with its conserved first and last residue. D genes are given only for firm matches. Size is stated for part of the rows, as once, few or many counts, or as a class when the clone is expanded.

V: TRBV7-9; J: TRBJ2-2; D: TRBD1; size: NA; CDR3: CASSLGRQGNTGELFF; DNA: TGTGCCAGCAGCTTAGGTAGACAGGGTAACACCGGGGAGCTGTTTTTT
V: TRBV5-6; J: TRBJ1-3; D: NA; size: NA; CDR3: CASSSGIISGNTIYF; DNA: TGTGCCAGCAGCTCAGGGATCATCTCTGGAAACACCATATATTTT
V: TRBV15; J: TRBJ2-2; D: TRBD2; size: NA; CDR3: CATSFTSGSTGELFF; DNA: TGTGCCACCAGCTTCACTAGCGGGAGCACCGGGGAGCTGTTTTTT
V: TRBV20-1; J: TRBJ2-5; D: NA; size: NA; CDR3: CSARAGETQYF; DNA: TGCAGTGCTAGGGCTGGCGAGACCCAGTACTTC
V: TRBV4-3; J: TRBJ1-1; D: TRBD1; size: NA; CDR3: CASSQGGQGYTEAFF; DNA: TGCGCCAGCAGCCAAGGGGGACAGGGATACACTGAAGCTTTCTTT
V: TRBV21-1; J: TRBJ2-3; D: NA; size: NA; CDR3: CASSTHAGVRPRDTQYF; DNA: TGTGCCAGCAGCACCCACGCGGGAGTCCGGCCTAGAGATACGCAGTATTTT
V: TRBV3-1/TRBV3-2; J: TRBJ1-6; D: NA; size: NA; CDR3: CASSQGDLRGSYNSPLHF; DNA: TGTGCCAGCAGCCAAGGGGATCTCAGGGGCTCCTATAATTCACCCCTCCACTTT
V: TRBV27; J: TRBJ1-1; D: TRBD1; size: NA; CDR3: CASSTTGGNTEAFF; DNA: TGTGCCAGCAGTACGACAGGGGGGAACACTGAAGCTTTCTTT
V: TRBV14; J: TRBJ2-3; D: NA; size: NA; CDR3: CASSQDSGVGTDTQYF; DNA: TGTGCCAGCAGCCAAGACTCGGGAGTAGGCACAGATACGCAGTATTTT
V: TRBV6-2/TRBV6-3; J: TRBJ2-5; D: NA; size: NA; CDR3: CASSPDWETQYF; DNA: TGTGCCAGCAGTCCAGATTGGGAGACCCAGTACTTC
V: TRBV7-9; J: TRBJ2-7; D: NA; size: NA; CDR3: CASSFSSREEQYF; DNA: TGTGCCAGCAGCTTTAGTTCCAGGGAAGAGCAGTACTTC
V: TRBV19; J: TRBJ2-7; D: TRBD1; size: NA; CDR3: CASSISDRHYEQYF; DNA: TGTGCCAGTAGTATTTCGGACAGGCATTACGAGCAGTACTTC
V: TRBV7-2; J: TRBJ1-4; D: NA; size: NA; CDR3: CASSLAGGPTNEKLFF; DNA: TGTGCCAGCAGCTTAGCGGGGGGGCCAACTAATGAAAAACTGTTTTTT
V: TRBV5-1; J: TRBJ2-7; D: NA; size: NA; CDR3: CASSLVSWDEQYF; DNA: TGCGCCAGCAGCTTGGTTAGCTGGGACGAGCAGTACTTC
V: TRBV7-9; J: TRBJ2-7; D: TRBD2; size: few; CDR3: CASTSPGGTEQYF; DNA: TGTGCCAGCACCTCGCCGGGAGGGACCGAGCAGTACTTC
V: TRBV5-1; J: TRBJ2-7; D: TRBD1; size: NA; CDR3: CASRAGQGLGQYF; DNA: TGCGCCAGCAGAGCAGGACAGGGGTTAGGGCAGTACTTC
V: TRBV7-8; J: TRBJ1-5; D: NA; size: NA; CDR3: CASERWGGNQPQHF; DNA: TGTGCCAGCGAGCGGTGGGGTGGCAATCAGCCCCAGCATTTT
V: TRBV7-2; J: TRBJ1-3; D: NA; size: few; CDR3: CASSLGRSGNTIYF; DNA: TGTGCCAGCAGCTTGGGGAGGTCTGGAAACACCATATATTTT
V: TRBV10-2; J: TRBJ2-7; D: NA; size: once; CDR3: CASSGGVGAGEQYF; DNA: TGCGCCAGCAGTGGCGGCGTAGGGGCCGGGGAGCAGTACTTC
V: TRBV9; J: TRBJ1-3; D: NA; size: once; CDR3: CASSVGAVTGSPGNTIYF; DNA: TGTGCCAGCAGCGTAGGGGCAGTTACAGGGAGCCCTGGAAACACCATATATTTT
V: TRBV2; J: TRBJ1-5; D: NA; size: NA; CDR3: CASRTGGSSNQPQHF; DNA: TGTGCCAGCAGGACGGGGGGCTCGAGCAATCAGCCCCAGCATTTT
V: TRBV3-1/TRBV3-2; J: TRBJ2-1; D: TRBD2; size: once; CDR3: CASSQDRSGRGGEQFF; DNA: TGTGCCAGCAGCCAAGATAGGAGCGGGAGGGGGGGTGAGCAGTTCTTC
V: TRBV19; J: TRBJ2-7; D: NA; size: NA; CDR3: CASSSGAQNGEQYF; DNA: TGTGCCAGTAGTTCAGGGGCACAGAATGGCGAGCAGTACTTC
V: TRBV6-5; J: TRBJ2-1; D: NA; size: NA; CDR3: CASSYSGVEQFF; DNA: TGTGCCAGCAGTTACTCAGGGGTTGAGCAGTTCTTC
V: TRBV6-2/TRBV6-3; J: TRBJ2-7; D: NA; size: NA; CDR3: CASSYPPAGLGTRPHEQYF; DNA: TGTGCCAGCAGTTATCCCCCCGCGGGCCTCGGGACAAGACCCCACGAGCAGTACTTC
V: TRBV28; J: TRBJ1-4; D: TRBD1; size: NA; CDR3: CASSAQGMTSDEKLFF; DNA: TGTGCCAGCAGTGCACAGGGGATGACCTCCGATGAAAAACTGTTTTTT
V: TRBV20-1; J: TRBJ2-6; D: TRBD1; size: few; CDR3: CSASVGQYTGANVLTF; DNA: TGCAGTGCTAGTGTGGGACAGTATACCGGGGCCAACGTCCTGACTTTC
V: TRBV23-1; J: TRBJ1-5; D: NA; size: NA; CDR3: CASSLIARGPHYSNQPQHF; DNA: TGCGCCAGCAGTCTAATTGCCAGGGGCCCTCACTATAGCAATCAGCCCCAGCATTTT
V: TRBV3-1/TRBV3-2; J: TRBJ1-3; D: NA; size: NA; CDR3: CASSQVNGNTIYF; DNA: TGTGCCAGCAGCCAAGTGAATGGCAACACCATATATTTT
V: TRBV7-6; J: TRBJ2-1; D: NA; size: NA; CDR3: CASSYSVRQFF; DNA: TGTGCCAGCAGCTATAGCGTACGGCAGTTCTTC
V: TRBV25-1; J: TRBJ1-1; D: TRBD1; size: few; CDR3: CASSESGTGNTEAFF; DNA: TGTGCCAGCAGTGAGTCCGGGACAGGGAACACTGAAGCTTTCTTT
V: TRBV3-1/TRBV3-2; J: TRBJ1-5; D: NA; size: few; CDR3: CASSQVQGGQPQHF; DNA: TGTGCCAGCAGCCAAGTTCAGGGAGGTCAGCCCCAGCATTTT
V: TRBV7-9; J: TRBJ2-1; D: NA; size: NA; CDR3: CASSLHAGTSSSYNEQFF; DNA: TGTGCCAGCAGCTTACACGCCGGGACTTCGAGCTCCTACAATGAGCAGTTCTTC
V: TRBV28; J: TRBJ1-1; D: NA; size: NA; CDR3: CASRRTGLGDTEAFF; DNA: TGTGCCAGCAGACGAACAGGGCTTGGAGACACTGAAGCTTTCTTT
V: TRBV27; J: TRBJ1-2; D: TRBD1; size: NA; CDR3: CGRNLNRTGWRFGYTF; DNA: TGTGGTAGAAACCTTAATAGGACAGGGTGGAGGTTTGGCTACACCTTC
V: TRBV4-3; J: TRBJ1-2; D: NA; size: NA; CDR3: CASSQVSSTDPYGYTF; DNA: TGCGCCAGCAGCCAAGTTTCTTCGACAGACCCCTATGGCTACACCTTC
V: TRBV28; J: TRBJ2-1; D: TRBD2; size: NA; CDR3: CASSPALAGAGQKWGYNEQFF; DNA: TGTGCCAGCAGTCCGGCCCTAGCGGGAGCCGGTCAAAAGTGGGGATACAATGAGCAGTTCTTC
V: TRBV14; J: TRBJ2-5; D: NA; size: NA; CDR3: CASSPIPGETETQYF; DNA: TGTGCCAGCAGCCCTATCCCCGGGGAGACGGAGACCCAGTACTTC
V: TRBV28; J: TRBJ1-4; D: NA; size: NA; CDR3: CASSLGGATNEKLFF; DNA: TGTGCCAGCAGTTTGGGGGGTGCAACTAATGAAAAACTGTTTTTT
V: TRBV7-9; J: TRBJ2-7; D: NA; size: once; CDR3: CASSLVRQSSYEQYF; DNA: TGTGCCAGCAGCTTAGTGAGGCAGAGCTCCTACGAGCAGTACTTC
V: TRBV7-9; J: TRBJ2-2; D: TRBD2; size: many; CDR3: CASSPGLAGPTGELFF; DNA: TGTGCCAGCAGCCCGGGACTAGCGGGACCCACCGGGGAGCTGTTTTTT
V: TRBV28; J: TRBJ1-1; D: NA; size: NA; CDR3: CASSLSGGNTEAFF; DNA: TGTGCCAGCAGTTTATCTGGCGGGAACACTGAAGCTTTCTTT
V: TRBV28; J: TRBJ1-1; D: TRBD1; size: NA; CDR3: CASRPSTGMNTEAFF; DNA: TGTGCCAGCAGACCCTCGACAGGGATGAACACTGAAGCTTTCTTT
V: TRBV3-1/TRBV3-2; J: TRBJ2-3; D: TRBD2; size: NA; CDR3: CASSPSSGRGPDTQYF; DNA: TGTGCCAGCAGCCCCTCTAGCGGGAGGGGCCCGGATACGCAGTATTTT
V: TRBV28; J: TRBJ2-7; D: TRBD2; size: once; CDR3: CASSLGGGLVPYEQYF; DNA: TGTGCCAGCAGTTTAGGGGGGGGACTGGTCCCCTACGAGCAGTACTTC
V: TRBV9; J: TRBJ2-1; D: TRBD2; size: NA; CDR3: CASSAPLAGSTNEQFF; DNA: TGTGCCAGCAGCGCACCGCTAGCGGGATCAACCAATGAGCAGTTCTTC
V: TRBV20-1; J: TRBJ2-2; D: TRBD2; size: once; CDR3: CSASSAAGGTGELFF; DNA: TGCAGTGCTAGTTCAGCTGCGGGAGGCACCGGGGAGCTGTTTTTT
V: TRBV7-2; J: TRBJ1-1; D: NA; size: NA; CDR3: CASSNGAKFSTEAFF; DNA: TGTGCCAGCAGCAATGGGGCCAAATTCAGCACTGAAGCTTTCTTT
V: TRBV7-2; J: TRBJ2-1; D: TRBD2; size: NA; CDR3: CASSLSGSGRYNEQFF; DNA: TGTGCCAGCAGCTTAAGTGGGAGCGGGAGGTACAATGAGCAGTTCTTC
V: TRBV28; J: TRBJ2-3; D: TRBD2; size: NA; CDR3: CASSMSGSPGTDTQYF; DNA: TGTGCCAGCAGTATGAGCGGGAGTCCTGGCACAGATACGCAGTATTTT
V: TRBV28; J: TRBJ2-7; D: NA; size: NA; CDR3: CASTGLEYEQYF; DNA: TGTGCCAGCACGGGACTGGAGTACGAGCAGTACTTC
V: TRBV6-2/TRBV6-3; J: TRBJ2-5; D: TRBD1; size: once; CDR3: CASSNPTGRGAQYF; DNA: TGTGCCAGCAGCAACCCGACAGGGCGAGGGGCCCAGTACTTC
V: TRBV5-5; J: TRBJ1-5; D: NA; size: NA; CDR3: CASGDSIDSNQPQHF; DNA: TGTGCCAGCGGGGACTCCATTGATAGCAATCAGCCCCAGCATTTT
V: TRBV4-3; J: TRBJ1-4; D: TRBD1; size: NA; CDR3: CASSQVGQGGEKLFF; DNA: TGCGCCAGCAGCCAAGTTGGACAGGGAGGTGAAAAACTGTTTTTT